This T cell receptor beta chain was sequenced for a study of tumor and adjacent non-tumor tissue in lung cancer. General study findings and limits: Patients with more diverse tumor TCRs had worse survival.

No cell sorting was done before RNA was extracted from the tissue. CDR1 is DFQATT, CDR2 SNEGSKA, per germline (reference sequence). This CDR3 has 13 residues. Three rounds of nested PCR, following a modified ARM-PCR protocol, produced the TCRbeta library. Each CDR3 protein is one row after TCRdb ran MiXCR on the multiplex PCR reads. The sample carries 100,000 to 150,000 distinct CDR3 sequences, 66% recorded once. As for this clonotype: Its target is unknown. Germline and junction disagree at one end, which may indicate a read error.

Sequencing input: lung tumor tissue. J is TRBJ2-3 and V is TRBV20-1; D is possibly TRBD2 (5 bases). This receptor was identified in a man between 25 and 39 years old with non-small cell lung cancer. This CDR3 reads CSAHGDLTDTQYF. In DNA, the CDR3 is TGCAGTGCTCACGGGGATCTCACAGATACACAGTATTTT.